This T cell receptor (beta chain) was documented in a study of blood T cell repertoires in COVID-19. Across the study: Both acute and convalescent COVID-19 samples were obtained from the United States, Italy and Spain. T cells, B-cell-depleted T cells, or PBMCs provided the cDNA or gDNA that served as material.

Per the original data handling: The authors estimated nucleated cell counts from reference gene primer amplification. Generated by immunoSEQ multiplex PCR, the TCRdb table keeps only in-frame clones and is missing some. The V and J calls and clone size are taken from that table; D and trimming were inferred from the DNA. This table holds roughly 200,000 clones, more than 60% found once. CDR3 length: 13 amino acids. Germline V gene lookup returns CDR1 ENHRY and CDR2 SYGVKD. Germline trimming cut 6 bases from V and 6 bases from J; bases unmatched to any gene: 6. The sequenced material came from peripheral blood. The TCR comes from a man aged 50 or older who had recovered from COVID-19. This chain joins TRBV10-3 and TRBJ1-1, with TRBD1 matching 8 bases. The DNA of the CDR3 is TGTGCCATCAGAATGGGACAGGACTCTGAAGCTTTCTTT. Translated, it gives CAIRMGQDSEAFF.